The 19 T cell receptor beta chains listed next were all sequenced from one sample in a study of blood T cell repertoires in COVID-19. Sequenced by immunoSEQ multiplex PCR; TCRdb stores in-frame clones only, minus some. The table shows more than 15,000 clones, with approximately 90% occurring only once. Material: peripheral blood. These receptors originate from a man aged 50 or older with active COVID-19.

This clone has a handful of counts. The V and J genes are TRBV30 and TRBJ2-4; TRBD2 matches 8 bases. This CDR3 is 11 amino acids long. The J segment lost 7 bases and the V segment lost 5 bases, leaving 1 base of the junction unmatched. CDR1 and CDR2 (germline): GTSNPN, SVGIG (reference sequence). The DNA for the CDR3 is TGTGCCTGGGGCGGGGGGAACATTCAGTACTTC. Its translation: CAWGGGNIQYF.

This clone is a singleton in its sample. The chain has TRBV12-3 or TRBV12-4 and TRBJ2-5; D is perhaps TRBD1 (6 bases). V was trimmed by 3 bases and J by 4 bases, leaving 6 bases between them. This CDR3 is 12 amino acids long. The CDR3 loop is CASSLGAETQYF. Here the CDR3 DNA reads TGTGCCAGCAGTTTGGGGGCAGAGACCCAGTACTTC.

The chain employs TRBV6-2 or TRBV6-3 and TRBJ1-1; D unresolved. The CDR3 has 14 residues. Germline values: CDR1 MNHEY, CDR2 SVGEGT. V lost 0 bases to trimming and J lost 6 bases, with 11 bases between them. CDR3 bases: TGTGCCAGCAGTTACTCGACGGGTTTGGCTGAAGCTTTCTTT. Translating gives CASSYSTGLAEAFF.

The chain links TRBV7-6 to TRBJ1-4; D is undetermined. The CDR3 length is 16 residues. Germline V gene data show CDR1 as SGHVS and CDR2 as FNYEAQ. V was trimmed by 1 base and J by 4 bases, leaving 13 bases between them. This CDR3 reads CASSLGASQSNEKLFF. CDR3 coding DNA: TGTGCCAGCAGCTTAGGGGCGAGCCAGAGTAATGAAAAACTGTTTTTT.

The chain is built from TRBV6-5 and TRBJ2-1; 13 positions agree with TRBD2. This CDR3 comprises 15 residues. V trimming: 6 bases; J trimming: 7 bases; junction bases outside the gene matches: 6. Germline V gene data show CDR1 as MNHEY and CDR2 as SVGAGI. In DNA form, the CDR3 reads TGTGCCAGCAGCAGGGGACTAGCGGGACCTAATGAGCAGTTCTTC. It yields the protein CASSRGLAGPNEQFF.

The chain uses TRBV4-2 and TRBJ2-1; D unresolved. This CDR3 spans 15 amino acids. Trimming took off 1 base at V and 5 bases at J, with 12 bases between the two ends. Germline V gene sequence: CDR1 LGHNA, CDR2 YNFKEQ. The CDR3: CASSQAATPDNEQFF. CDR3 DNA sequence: TGTGCCAGCAGCCAAGCCGCGACACCTGACAATGAGCAGTTCTTC.

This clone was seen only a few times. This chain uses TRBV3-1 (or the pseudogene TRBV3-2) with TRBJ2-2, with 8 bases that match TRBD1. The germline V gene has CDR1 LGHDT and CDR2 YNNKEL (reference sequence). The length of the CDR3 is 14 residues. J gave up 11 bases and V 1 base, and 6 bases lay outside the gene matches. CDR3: CASSQVRTGTELFF. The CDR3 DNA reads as TGTGCCAGCAGCCAAGTGAGGACAGGGACTGAGCTGTTTTTT.

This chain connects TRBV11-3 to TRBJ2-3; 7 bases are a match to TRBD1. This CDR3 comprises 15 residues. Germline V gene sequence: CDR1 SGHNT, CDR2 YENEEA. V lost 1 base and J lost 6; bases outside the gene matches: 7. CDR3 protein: CASSLGDRVRDTQYF. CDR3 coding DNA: TGTGCCAGCAGCTTAGGAGACAGGGTTCGGGATACGCAGTATTTT. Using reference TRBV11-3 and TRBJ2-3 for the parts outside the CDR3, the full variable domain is EAGVVQSPRYKIIEKKQPVAFWCNPISGHNTLYWYLQNLGQGPELLIRYENEEAVDDSQLPKDRFSAERLKGVDSTLKIQPAELGDSAVYLCASSLGDRVRDTQYFGPGTRLTVL.

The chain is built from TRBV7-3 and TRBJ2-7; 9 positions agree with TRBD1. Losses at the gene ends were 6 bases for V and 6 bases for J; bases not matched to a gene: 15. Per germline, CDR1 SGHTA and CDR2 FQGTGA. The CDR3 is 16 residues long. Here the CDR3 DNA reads TGTGCCAGCAGTCATATCCGGGACAGGGATTATAGCGAGCAGTACTTC. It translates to CASSHIRDRDYSEQYF.

The CDR3 loop is CASSPGLAGKNEQFF. CDR3 nucleotides: TGCGCCAGCAGCCCCGGTCTAGCGGGAAAGAATGAGCAGTTCTTC. The J gene is TRBJ2-1, the V gene TRBV4-1, with 9 bases aligning to TRBD2. The CDR3 length is 15 residues. The V gene's germline CDR1 is MGHRA and CDR2 YSYEKL. V dropped 4 bases and J dropped 7; count of bases not matched to a gene: 8.

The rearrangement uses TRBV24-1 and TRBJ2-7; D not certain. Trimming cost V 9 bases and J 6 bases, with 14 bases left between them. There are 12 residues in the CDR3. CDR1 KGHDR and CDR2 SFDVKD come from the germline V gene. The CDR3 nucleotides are TGTGCCACCGCTGACGGGTACGGCGAGCAGTACTTC. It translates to CATADGYGEQYF.

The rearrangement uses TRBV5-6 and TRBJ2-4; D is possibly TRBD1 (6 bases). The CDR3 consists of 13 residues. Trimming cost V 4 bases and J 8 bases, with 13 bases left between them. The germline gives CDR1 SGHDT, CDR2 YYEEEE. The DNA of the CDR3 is TGTGCCAGCAGCCCGGCAGGGGTGTACATTCAGTACTTC. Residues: CASSPAGVYIQYF.

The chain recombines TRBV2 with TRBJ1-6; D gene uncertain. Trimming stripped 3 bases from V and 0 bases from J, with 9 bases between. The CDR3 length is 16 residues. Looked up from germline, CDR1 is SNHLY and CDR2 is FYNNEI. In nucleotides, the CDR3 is TGTGCCAGCAGTGACCCCGAGAGCTCCTATAATTCACCCCTCCACTTT. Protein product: CASSDPESSYNSPLHF.

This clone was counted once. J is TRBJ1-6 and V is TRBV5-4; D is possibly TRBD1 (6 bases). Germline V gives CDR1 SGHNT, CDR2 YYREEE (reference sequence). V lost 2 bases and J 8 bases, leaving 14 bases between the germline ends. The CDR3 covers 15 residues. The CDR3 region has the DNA TGTGCCAGCAGCTTTCAGGGCAGGGGTTATTCACCCCTCCACTTT. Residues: CASSFQGRGYSPLHF.

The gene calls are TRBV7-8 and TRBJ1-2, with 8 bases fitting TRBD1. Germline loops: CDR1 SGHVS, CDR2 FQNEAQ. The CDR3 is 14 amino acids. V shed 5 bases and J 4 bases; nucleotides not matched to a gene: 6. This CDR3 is CASSPGQAFYGYTF. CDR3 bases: TGTGCCAGCAGCCCGGGACAGGCCTTCTATGGCTACACCTTC.

The CDR3 protein is CAWSVSGQGKLFF. The CDR3 DNA sequence: TGTGCCTGGAGTGTATCCGGGCAGGGTAAACTGTTTTTT. The chain couples TRBV30 to TRBJ1-4, with TRBD1 as a possible D gene (5 bases). In germline, CDR1 is GTSNPN, CDR2 SVGIG (reference sequence). The CDR3 is made up of 13 amino acids. The germline V and J ends were trimmed by 0 bases and 11 bases, with 13 bases remaining between them.

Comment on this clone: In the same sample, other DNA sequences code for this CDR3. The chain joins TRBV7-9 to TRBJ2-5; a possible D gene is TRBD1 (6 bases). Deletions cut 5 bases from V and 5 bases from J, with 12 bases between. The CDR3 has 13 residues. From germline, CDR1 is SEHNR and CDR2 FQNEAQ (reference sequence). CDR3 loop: CASSTQGPETQYF. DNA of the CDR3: TGTGCCAGCAGCACACAGGGACCGGAGACCCAGTACTTC. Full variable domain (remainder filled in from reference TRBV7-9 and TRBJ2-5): DTGVSQNPRHKITKRGQNVTFRCDPISEHNRLYWYRQTLGQGPEFLTYFQNEAQLEKSRLLSDRFSAERPKGSFSTLEIQRTEQGDSAMYLCASSTQGPETQYFGPGTRLLVL.

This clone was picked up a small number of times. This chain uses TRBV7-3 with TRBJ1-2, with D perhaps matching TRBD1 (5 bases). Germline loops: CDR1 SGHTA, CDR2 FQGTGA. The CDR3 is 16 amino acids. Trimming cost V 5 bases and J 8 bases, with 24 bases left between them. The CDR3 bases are TGTGCCAGCAGCCCAATGGCAGGGTCGGTAGAAGGAGGCTACACCTTC. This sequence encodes CASSPMAGSVEGGYTF.

The CDR3 DNA is TGCGCCAGCAGCTTGGGCGGACAGGGTGAAACCGGGGAGCTGTTTTTT. Translating it yields CASSLGGQGETGELFF. The chain joins TRBV5-1 to TRBJ2-2; 8 bases fit TRBD1. The germline V gene has CDR1 SGHRS and CDR2 YFSETQ. The CDR3 consists of 16 residues. The V gene end was trimmed by 0 bases and the J gene end by 5 bases; junction bases not matched to a gene: 6.